A selection of T cell receptor beta chains follows, all from one sample in a study of T cell responses to AZD1222 COVID-19 vaccine. The table came from immunoSEQ multiplex PCR; TCRdb's copy has only in-frame clones and leaves some out. The table lists about 97,000 clones, more than 75% of them singletons. The source was peripheral blood, collected on day 0 of AZD1222 vaccination. The origin of the receptors is an adult in good health. Each CDR3 is given without its conserved first and last residue. Fields, in order: V gene, CDR3 protein.

v_call: TRBV19
cdr3_aa: ASSMVLGAGGRGYT

v_call: TRBV7-6
cdr3_aa: ASSSSRDRGSYEQY

v_call: TRBV19
cdr3_aa: ASFRRRNQPQH

v_call: TRBV6-5
cdr3_aa: ASSYGTGGLYEQY

v_call: TRBV6-5
cdr3_aa: ASNTLGSGPQH

v_call: TRBV6-5
cdr3_aa: ASEDRVNTEAF

v_call: TRBV19
cdr3_aa: ASSINALRTEAF

v_call: TRBV5-6
cdr3_aa: ASSLRGTGDEQY

v_call: TRBV5-1
cdr3_aa: ASSLAGDEQF

v_call: TRBV2
cdr3_aa: ASSGGRGMNTEAF

v_call: TRBV25-1
cdr3_aa: ASSELTSGSFNEQF

v_call: TRBV12-3/TRBV12-4
cdr3_aa: ASRSTGRGYT

v_call: TRBV5-1
cdr3_aa: ASSGGVAGNTIY

v_call: TRBV11-2
cdr3_aa: ASSFLAGSYEQY

v_call: TRBV5-1
cdr3_aa: ASSLDPAGFYNEQF

v_call: TRBV9
cdr3_aa: ASSAGILYEQY

v_call: TRBV3-1/TRBV3-2
cdr3_aa: ASSHGIYEQY

v_call: TRBV7-9
cdr3_aa: ASSFILSGANVLT

v_call: TRBV5-6
cdr3_aa: ASSSAAYYGYT

v_call: TRBV24-1
cdr3_aa: ATSDLDARQYNEQF

v_call: TRBV9
cdr3_aa: ASNSDGLSYNEQF

v_call: TRBV9
cdr3_aa: ASSLRPSTDTQY

v_call: TRBV5-1
cdr3_aa: ASSLGQSYNEQF

v_call: TRBV12-3/TRBV12-4
cdr3_aa: ASSLAGTGAF

v_call: TRBV5-1
cdr3_aa: ASSFSGRMTDTQY

v_call: TRBV10-1
cdr3_aa: ASSESGLAETQY

v_call: TRBV29-1
cdr3_aa: SVWDHGDTTGELF

v_call: TRBV5-1
cdr3_aa: ASSLEVGRATELF

v_call: TRBV6-5
cdr3_aa: ASRKGYTEAF

v_call: TRBV6-5
cdr3_aa: ASSPRLARETQY

v_call: TRBV5-4
cdr3_aa: ASGKQQGENSPLH

v_call: TRBV6-1
cdr3_aa: ASSEQGAGSNQPQH

v_call: TRBV5-8
cdr3_aa: ASSQGQREEKLF

v_call: TRBV10-3
cdr3_aa: AISDTEGTQPQH

v_call: TRBV18
cdr3_aa: ASSRVLASDYNEQF

v_call: TRBV5-1
cdr3_aa: ASSSLAGDGYEQY

v_call: TRBV19
cdr3_aa: ASSANRVGELF

v_call: TRBV7-3
cdr3_aa: ASSPDRGYEQY

v_call: TRBV3-1/TRBV3-2
cdr3_aa: ASSQETGSAF

v_call: TRBV5-6
cdr3_aa: ASSTGGDEQF

v_call: TRBV30
cdr3_aa: AWSAKGHQPQH

v_call: TRBV7-3
cdr3_aa: ASSTGTSGIINTGELF

v_call: TRBV5-1
cdr3_aa: ASSLGGQTEHGYT

v_call: TRBV13
cdr3_aa: ASSSISGQNYGYT

v_call: TRBV24-1
cdr3_aa: ATSVSGGSNQPQH

v_call: TRBV11-2
cdr3_aa: ASSLPGQGGGYT

v_call: TRBV7-8
cdr3_aa: ASSRPRRGGGYNEQF

v_call: TRBV2
cdr3_aa: ASSVYGTEAF

v_call: TRBV28
cdr3_aa: ASRRRPGLGIDTQY

v_call: TRBV25-1
cdr3_aa: ASSPGELYEQY

v_call: TRBV10-3
cdr3_aa: AISDHSQENTEAF

v_call: TRBV5-1
cdr3_aa: ASSLSGAGGQPQH

v_call: TRBV21-1
cdr3_aa: ASSSTGLAGGCSYNEQF

v_call: TRBV30
cdr3_aa: AWKQGETYEQY

v_call: TRBV9
cdr3_aa: ASSVATWPGSYGYT